This T cell receptor (beta chain) appears in the sequencing data of a study of blood T cell repertoires in COVID-19. As for the study in general: Sample material is recorded as cDNA or gDNA derived from T cells, B-cell-depleted T cells, or PBMCs.

CDR1 SGDLS and CDR2 YYNGEE come from the germline V gene. This CDR3 has 15 residues. After removal of 0 bases from V and 8 bases from J, the junction contained 6 bases not matched to a gene. TCRdb's copy holds only in-frame clones and misses some; the assay was immunoSEQ multiplex PCR. The sample records 40,000 or so clones, around 84% being singletons. This clone was counted a single time. The source is a human donor in a cohort sampled during active COVID-19. The chain joins TRBV9 to TRBJ2-1; 9 positions match TRBD2. Sequenced material: peripheral blood. CDR3 in DNA: TGTGCCAGCAGCGTAGGGGCTAGCGGGGCCCATGAGCAGTTCTTC. Translating gives CASSVGASGAHEQFF.